This T cell receptor beta chain came from a study of T cells in Graves' hyperthyroidism and ophthalmopathy. Whole-study findings and limits: Ophthalmopathy got predicted by the model a median about 6.5 months before its onset.

Stability of Graves' hyperthyroidism was defined as absent ophthalmopathy progression within 18 months. Hyperthyroidism patients were newly diagnosed, had disease duration under 2 months, and were aged 18 to 65 years. Regions amplified from RNA transcripts were the TCR beta CDR3 regions. The primer set for the first-round RT-PCR of the TCR CDR3 was HTBI. TCRdb reanalysed the multiplex PCR reads using MiXCR and keeps one entry per CDR3 protein. The sample carries hundreds of thousands of distinct CDR3 sequences, 35% to 45% recorded once. In its sample, this clonotype was seen many times. What it binds is not known. This sequence originates from a young man with Graves' hyperthyroidism. The sequenced sample consisted of blood.

CDR3 protein: CSASDPYGAGNTIYF. CDR3 bases: TGCAGTGCTAGTGACCCATACGGAGCTGGAAACACCATATATTTT. The chain has TRBV20-1 and TRBJ1-3; D not resolved. Germline V gene sequence: CDR1 DFQATT, CDR2 SNEGSKA (reference sequence). The V end lost 3 bases, the J end lost 2 bases, and 14 bases lay between the germline ends. The CDR3 is 15 amino acids.